The T cell receptor beta chain described here comes from a study of early T cells in non-severe SARS-CoV-2 infection. Study information: The study sequenced bulk RNA from unsorted whole blood, with chains unpaired. Findings and caveats of the study: CD4 and private specificities were missed by VDJdb matching, which favored anti-spike CD8 responses.

Molecules of cDNA were individually given unique molecular identifiers that were attached to them. In TCRdb, the 5' RACE reads were re-called with MiXCR into one record per CDR3 protein. This sample carries about 27,000 distinct CDR3 sequences, roughly 4.4% of them seen once, and the ten largest clones take 9.5% to 12%. The CDR3 is made up of 16 amino acids. This clonotype is medium-sized (0.01 to 0.1%). The antigen is undetermined. This clonotype originated in an adult who was a healthcare worker with PCR-confirmed SARS-CoV-2 infection or an uninfected control (not recorded which). The specimen sequenced was whole blood. The V call is TRBV3-2, the J call TRBJ2-1. TRBV3-2 is flagged as a pseudogene. The CDR3 nucleotides read TGTGCCAGCAGCCAAGATCGTTTTTGTTTAGGTGATGAGCAGTTCTTC. Translation: CASSQDRFCLGDEQFF.